The source of this T cell receptor beta chain is a study of human T cells and chemical hapten exposure. In the study overall: Each patch test put 0.01% DPC on the upper back, and results were read at 6 days. Among samples, TCR yields varied mainly because of small differences in pooled library volume.

Trimming removed 3 bases from V and 4 bases from J, with 9 bases in between. The V gene's germline CDR1 is SQVTM and CDR2 ANQGSEA. The CDR3 runs to 12 residues. The library tagged each cDNA molecule with unique molecular identifiers. TCRdb ran MiXCR on the RACE reads and lists one entry per CDR3 protein. Of about 260,000 distinct CDR3 sequences in the sample, over 8% were seen once. Time point defined: pre-sensitization, week 0. Treatment meaning: therapeutic diphenylcyclopropenone sensitization with weekly scalp DPC. The TCR sequence derives from a woman between 40 and 55 years old with alopecia areata. Some clones in this sample may be carry-over from other donors' samples. The chain recombines TRBV29-1 with TRBJ1-2; D is undetermined. The sample in question was whole blood, obtained in connection with sensitization to the hapten diphenylcyclopropenone (DPC). The CDR3 here is CSVDAGSYGYTF. CDR3 DNA: TGCAGCGTTGATGCGGGGAGCTATGGCTACACCTTC.